The source of this T cell receptor (beta chain) is a study of blood T cell repertoires in COVID-19. As for the study in general: The United States, Italy and Spain provided the acute and convalescent COVID-19 samples.

Trimming took 1 base from V and 7 from J, leaving 8 bases between them. The CDR3 spans 13 residues. Germline V gene sequence: CDR1 LNHDA, CDR2 SQIVND (reference sequence). TCRdb's copy holds only in-frame clones and misses some; the assay was immunoSEQ multiplex PCR. The profile shows about 350,000 clones, almost 90% of them singletons. A PCR-confirmed or clinician-diagnosed COVID-19 case had contacted exposed participants within 2 weeks of entry. The receptor comes from a woman aged 30 to 39 who had been exposed to COVID-19. Sequences were obtained from PBMCs or T cells enriched from blood (not recorded which). The chain recombines TRBV19 with TRBJ2-1; tentative D call: TRBD1 (6 bases). CDR3 in amino acids: CASSIVDRNEQFF. The CDR3 nucleotides read TGTGCCAGTAGTATAGTAGACAGGAATGAGCAGTTCTTC.